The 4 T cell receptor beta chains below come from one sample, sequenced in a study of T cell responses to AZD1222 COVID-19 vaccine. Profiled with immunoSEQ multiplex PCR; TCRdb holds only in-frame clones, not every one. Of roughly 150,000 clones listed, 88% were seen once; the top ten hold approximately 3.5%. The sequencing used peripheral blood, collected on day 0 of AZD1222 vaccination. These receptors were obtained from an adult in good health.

The CDR3 region is CASSRESTEAFF. The CDR3 DNA reads TGTGCCAGCAGCCGGGAGAGCACTGAAGCTTTCTTT. The rearrangement links TRBV3-1 (or the pseudogene TRBV3-2) to TRBJ1-1, with D uncertain. Germline-derived CDR1 and CDR2 are LGHDT and YNNKEL (reference sequence). The CDR3 has 12 residues. With 4 bases removed from V and 4 bases from J, the gap between germline ends came to 7 bases.

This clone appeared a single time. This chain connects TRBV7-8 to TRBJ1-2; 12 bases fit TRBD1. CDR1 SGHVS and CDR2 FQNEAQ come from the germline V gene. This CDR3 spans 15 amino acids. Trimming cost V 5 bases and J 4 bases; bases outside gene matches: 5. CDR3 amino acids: CASSPGQGATYGYTF. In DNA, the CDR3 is TGTGCCAGCAGCCCGGGACAGGGGGCCACCTATGGCTACACCTTC.

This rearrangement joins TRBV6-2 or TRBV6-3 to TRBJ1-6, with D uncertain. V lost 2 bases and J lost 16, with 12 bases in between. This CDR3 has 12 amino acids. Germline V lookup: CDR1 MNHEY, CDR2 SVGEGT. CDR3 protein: CASSYPSRDLHF. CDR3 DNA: TGTGCCAGCAGTTACCCCTCACGGGATCTCCACTTT.

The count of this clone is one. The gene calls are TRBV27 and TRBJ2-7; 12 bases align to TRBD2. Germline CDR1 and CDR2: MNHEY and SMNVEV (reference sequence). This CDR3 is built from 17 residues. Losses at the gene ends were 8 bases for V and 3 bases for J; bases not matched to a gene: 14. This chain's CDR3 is CASRGASGRAPLYEQYF. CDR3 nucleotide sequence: TGTGCCAGCCGGGGGGCTAGCGGGAGGGCCCCGCTCTACGAGCAGTACTTC.